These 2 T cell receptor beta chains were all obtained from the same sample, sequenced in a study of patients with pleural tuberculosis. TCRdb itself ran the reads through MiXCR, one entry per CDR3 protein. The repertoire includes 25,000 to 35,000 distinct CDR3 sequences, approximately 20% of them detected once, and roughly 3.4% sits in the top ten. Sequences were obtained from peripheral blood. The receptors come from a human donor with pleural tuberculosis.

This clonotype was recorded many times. This CDR3 reads CASSYSKYNEQFF. The CDR3, as DNA: TGTGCCAGCAGTTACTCGAAGTACAATGAGCAGTTCTTC. V and J are TRBV6-6 and TRBJ2-1; D is unclear. Deletions cut 0 bases from V and 4 bases from J, with 4 bases between. This CDR3 contains 13 residues. CDR1 is MNHNY and CDR2 is SVGAGI in the germline V gene (reference sequence).

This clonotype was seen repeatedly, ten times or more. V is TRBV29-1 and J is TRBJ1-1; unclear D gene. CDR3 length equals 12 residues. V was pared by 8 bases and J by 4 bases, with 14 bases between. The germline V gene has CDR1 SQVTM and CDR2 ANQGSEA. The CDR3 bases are TGCAGCACAACGAGGGATATCACTGAAGCTTTCTTT. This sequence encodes CSTTRDITEAFF.